This T cell receptor beta chain was recovered during a study of blood T cell repertoires in COVID-19. Study information: Acute and convalescent COVID-19 specimens originated in the United States, Italy and Spain. T cells, B-cell-depleted T cells, or PBMCs provided the cDNA or gDNA that served as material.

In Seattle, patients joined the study during active infection and were tracked longitudinally. A single count supports this clone. The assay was immunoSEQ multiplex PCR, and TCRdb's table has in-frame clones only and misses some. Among some 310,000 clones, about 90% were seen once, and the ten largest hold approximately 0.98%. The germline V gene has CDR1 SGHTA and CDR2 FQGNSA. After removal of 6 bases from V and 2 bases from J, the junction contained 13 bases not matched to a gene. The CDR3 is made up of 18 amino acids. This clonotype was obtained from a woman aged 40 to 49 with COVID-19, enrolled during active disease. The specimen sequenced was peripheral blood. This chain joins TRBV7-2 and TRBJ1-1, with 12 nucleotides matching TRBD1. The CDR3 DNA follows: TGTGCCAGCAGTCGTCCCCCCGGGACAGGGGGCGCCAACACTGAAGCTTTCTTT. Protein sequence: CASSRPPGTGGANTEAFF.